There are a few counts of the clone carrying this T cell receptor beta chain. These data are taken from a study of cytomegalovirus exposure and HLA in healthy donors. Germline CDR1 SGHTA, CDR2 FQGNSA. CDR3 length equals 13 residues. V dropped 4 bases and J dropped 8 bases, with 11 bases sitting between them. PCR employed 60 Vbeta and 13 Jbeta primers. Libraries were prepared by immunoSEQ multiplex PCR; TCRdb keeps only in-frame clonotypes and omits some of them. This table has about 100,000 clones, roughly 80% appearing once. This clonotype was obtained from a woman between 40 and 50 years old in good health and CMV-seronegative. Specimen: PBMCs. V usage is TRBV7-2 and J usage is TRBJ1-4; D unresolved. CDR3 region: CASSYSLLEKLFF. The DNA for the CDR3 is TGTGCCAGCAGCTATTCCTTACTCGAAAAACTGTTTTTT.